The next 32 T cell receptor beta chains were all read from a single sample in a study of multiple sclerosis patients with progressive multifocal leukoencephalopathy. The assay was immunoSEQ multiplex PCR, and TCRdb's table has in-frame clones only and misses some. The sample lists tens of thousands of clones, nearly 90% occurring once. Described time point: more than five months of natalizumab therapy. The sample in question was PBMCs, obtained from a patient treated with natalizumab. The source is a human donor with multiple sclerosis.

The chain couples TRBV5-4 to TRBJ1-2, with TRBD1 as a possible D gene (5 bases). CDR1 and CDR2 (germline): SGHNT, YYREEE (reference sequence). Trimming stripped 2 bases from V and 4 bases from J, with 9 bases between. The CDR3 totals 13 residues. The CDR3 bases are TGTGCCAGCAGCTTTTGGGGACCCTATGGCTACACCTTC. Protein: CASSFWGPYGYTF.

The rearrangement uses TRBV19 and TRBJ1-1, with D possibly matching TRBD1 (5 bases). This CDR3 is 12 amino acids long. The V gene lost 8 bases and the J gene lost 2 bases, with 9 bases spanning the gap. From germline, CDR1 is LNHDA and CDR2 SQIVND (reference sequence). The CDR3 reads CASRRDNTEAFF. CDR3 DNA: TGTGCCAGTCGCCGGGACAACACTGAAGCTTTCTTT.

J is TRBJ2-7 and V is TRBV7-2; possible D gene TRBD2, 6 bases. Per germline, CDR1 SGHTA and CDR2 FQGNSA. CDR3 length: 15 amino acids. Trimming pared 7 bases from V and 3 bases from J, leaving 19 bases between. Here the CDR3 DNA reads TGTGCCAGCACCCTAACGGTAGGGAGGAGCTACGAGCAGTACTTC. Its protein product is CASTLTVGRSYEQYF.

The chain couples TRBV18 to TRBJ2-7, with D perhaps TRBD2 (7 bases). The CDR3 totals 13 residues. V dropped 3 bases and J dropped 7 bases, with 13 bases sitting between them. Germline loops: CDR1 KGHSH, CDR2 LQKENI. The CDR3, as DNA: TGTGCCAGCTCACCGGGGGGGGCGCCTGAGCAGTACTTC. It translates to CASSPGGAPEQYF.

The V gene is TRBV27, the J gene TRBJ1-1, with a possible D match to TRBD1 (5 bases). Trimming took off 7 bases at V and 4 bases at J, with 13 bases between the two ends. The germline CDR1 and CDR2 sequences are MNHEY and SMNVEV (reference sequence). This CDR3 is built from 13 residues. CDR3 bases: TGTGCCAGCACAGGCCGGGGGGGCACTGAAGCTTTCTTT. The encoded protein is CASTGRGGTEAFF.

The chain has TRBV6-1 and TRBJ1-4; D is possibly TRBD1 (5 bases). CDR3 length: 14 amino acids. V was cut by 6 bases and J by 0 bases, with 8 bases left in between. Looked up from germline, CDR1 is MNHNS and CDR2 is SASEGT. The CDR3 DNA is TGTGCCAGCAGGACAGCCGCAACTAATGAAAAACTGTTTTTT. It yields the protein CASRTAATNEKLFF.

The rearrangement uses TRBV11-2 and TRBJ1-1; D ambiguous. The CDR3 extends over 14 amino acids. V shed 5 bases and J shed 6 bases, with 16 bases lying between them. Germline V gene data show CDR1 as SGHAT and CDR2 as FQNNGV. CDR3 amino acids: CASSLNGVSAEAFF. The CDR3, as DNA: TGTGCCAGCAGCCTGAATGGGGTAAGCGCTGAAGCTTTCTTT.

V usage is TRBV7-9 and J usage is TRBJ2-1; D call uncertain. CDR3 length: 11 amino acids. V was trimmed by 5 bases and J by 5 bases, leaving 4 bases between them. The germline V gene encodes CDR1 SEHNR and CDR2 FQNEAQ (reference sequence). Here the CDR3 reads CASSDNNEQFF. CDR3 bases: TGTGCCAGCAGCGACAACAATGAGCAGTTCTTC.

The chain combines TRBV4-1 with TRBJ2-5; TRBD2 agrees at 12 bases. Looked up from germline, CDR1 is MGHRA and CDR2 is YSYEKL. V trimming: 0 bases; J trimming: 2 bases; junction bases outside the gene matches: 7. The CDR3 consists of 18 residues. The CDR3 region has the DNA TGCGCCAGCAGCCAAGATTTACTAGCGGGAGGAAGGCAAGAGACCCAGTACTTC. Translating it yields CASSQDLLAGGRQETQYF.

The chain has TRBV2 and TRBJ2-1; a possible D gene is TRBD2 (6 bases). CDR1 SNHLY and CDR2 FYNNEI come from the germline V gene. V was clipped by 10 bases and J by 6 bases, with 19 bases between them. This CDR3 is built from 14 residues. The CDR3 DNA reads TGTGCCATCGACCGGACGGCCGGGGGCAATGAGCAGTTCTTC. Encoded protein: CAIDRTAGGNEQFF.

The chain recombines TRBV11-2 with TRBJ1-3; unclear D gene. The V gene lost 0 bases and the J gene lost 9 bases, with 6 bases spanning the gap. Germline-derived CDR1 and CDR2 are SGHAT and FQNNGV. This CDR3 region has 12 residues. This CDR3 is CASSLDESTIYF. In nucleotides, the CDR3 is TGTGCCAGCAGCTTAGACGAAAGCACCATATATTTT. Supplemented by reference TRBV11-2 and TRBJ1-3, the full variable domain reads EAGVAQSPRYKIIEKRQSVAFWCNPISGHATLYWYQQILGQGPKLLIQFQNNGVVDDSQLPKDRFSAERLKGVDSTLKIQPAKLEDSAVYLCASSLDESTIYFGEGSWLTVV.

The chain carries TRBV5-4 and TRBJ2-5; D gene ambiguous. The ends were cut back, 2 bases at V and 2 bases at J, with 7 bases in the middle. CDR1 and CDR2 (germline): SGHNT, YYREEE (reference sequence). CDR3 length: 13 amino acids. In DNA form, the CDR3 reads TGTGCCAGCAGCTTCATCAGTCAAGAGACCCAGTACTTC. Its translation: CASSFISQETQYF.

CDR3 in amino acids: CASSTAGTPNYGYTF. CDR3 DNA sequence: TGTGCCAGCAGCACGGCCGGGACACCAAACTATGGCTACACCTTC. The V call is TRBV7-9, the J call TRBJ1-2; possible D gene TRBD1, 6 bases. Trimming left V 5 bases short and J 2 bases short, with 15 bases between. The germline gives CDR1 SEHNR, CDR2 FQNEAQ (reference sequence). CDR3 length: 15 amino acids.

The chain links TRBV12-5 to TRBJ2-5; 11 positions agree with TRBD2. The CDR3 is 16 residues long. Germline trimming cut 0 bases from V and 5 bases from J; bases unmatched to any gene: 5. Germline V lookup: CDR1 LGHNT, CDR2 FRNRAP. The CDR3 DNA sequence: TGTGCTAGTGGTTTGGTACTAGCGGGAGCCATCGAGACCCAGTACTTC. Its protein product is CASGLVLAGAIETQYF.

V usage is TRBV5-1 and J usage is TRBJ2-2, with D perhaps TRBD2 (6 bases). The CDR3 has 14 amino acids. Germline V gives CDR1 SGHRS, CDR2 YFSETQ. The V and J ends lost 7 bases and 4 bases respectively, with 14 bases between them. In DNA, the CDR3 is TGCGCCAGCCACGACGGGGGAACCACCGGGGAGCTGTTTTTT. It translates to CASHDGGTTGELFF.

The chain carries TRBV7-2 and TRBJ2-1, with 12 nucleotides matching TRBD2. Germline CDR1 reads SGHTA; CDR2 reads FQGNSA. The trim removed 4 bases at V and 4 bases at J, leaving 5 bases unmatched. The CDR3 contains 16 residues. CDR3 protein: CASSYSLAGGYNEQFF. DNA for the CDR3: TGTGCCAGCAGCTACAGTCTAGCGGGGGGGTACAATGAGCAGTTCTTC.

The J gene is TRBJ2-3, the V gene TRBV5-6; 11 bases map to TRBD2. This CDR3 has 12 residues. The germline gives CDR1 SGHDT, CDR2 YYEEEE. V lost 4 bases, J lost 11 bases, and 3 bases stayed unmatched. The CDR3: CASSPGLAGQYF. CDR3 bases: TGTGCCAGCAGCCCCGGACTAGCGGGGCAGTATTTT. The entire variable domain, with the rest obtained from reference TRBV5-6 and TRBJ2-3, is as follows: DAGVTQSPTHLIKTRGQQVTLRCSPKSGHDTVSWYQQALGQGPQFIFQYYEEEERQRGNFPDRFSGHQFPNYSSELNVNALLLGDSALYLCASSPGLAGQYFGPGTRLTVL.

This chain connects TRBV6-6 to TRBJ1-2; D unclear. Germline-derived CDR1 and CDR2 are MNHNY and SVGAGI (reference sequence). Trimming left V 6 bases short and J 4 bases short, with 12 bases between. The length of the CDR3 is 13 residues. The CDR3 spells CASSETGRYGYTF. The CDR3 DNA reads as TGTGCCAGCAGCGAAACTGGGCGCTATGGCTACACCTTC.

The chain has TRBV4-1 and TRBJ2-2, with 7 bases lining up with TRBD2. Trimming at V came to 1 base and at J to 5 bases, leaving 13 bases not matched to a gene. The CDR3 runs 18 residues. In germline, CDR1 is MGHRA, CDR2 YSYEKL. The CDR3 loop is CASSQVLVGGPGTGELFF. In DNA, the CDR3 is TGCGCCAGCAGCCAAGTCTTAGTGGGAGGGCCCGGGACCGGGGAGCTGTTTTTT.

The chain links TRBV29-1 to TRBJ1-1; 7 bases are a match to TRBD1. CDR1 is SQVTM, CDR2 ANQGSEA, per germline. The CDR3 covers 14 residues. The ends lost 4 bases at V and 5 bases at J; junction bases unmatched: 10. The CDR3 reads CSVVPQGGWTEAFF. The CDR3 DNA reads TGCAGCGTTGTCCCCCAGGGGGGTTGGACTGAAGCTTTCTTT.

J is TRBJ2-1 and V is TRBV6-4, with TRBD2 matching over 10 bases. The length of the CDR3 is 15 residues. V was clipped by 4 bases and J by 9 bases; unmatched bases: 9. Per germline, CDR1 MRHNA and CDR2 SNTAGT. The CDR3 is CASSAGTSEGTEQFF. For the CDR3, the DNA is TGTGCCAGCAGTGCCGGGACTAGCGAGGGTACTGAGCAGTTCTTC.

The chain employs TRBV5-8 and TRBJ2-2; no reliable D call. CDR1 SGHTS and CDR2 YDEGEE come from the germline V gene. CDR3 length: 14 residues. With 1 base removed from V and 5 bases from J, the gap between germline ends came to 9 bases. The CDR3 nucleotides read TGTGCCAGCAGCTTGAAGATGAGGACCGGGGAGCTGTTTTTT. Translating it yields CASSLKMRTGELFF.

This clone was counted a single time. This chain uses TRBV5-1 with TRBJ2-5; tentatively, D is TRBD1 or TRBD2 (6 bases each). This CDR3 region has 16 residues. With 4 bases removed from V and 2 bases from J, the gap between germline ends came to 18 bases. Germline CDR1 reads SGHRS; CDR2 reads YFSETQ. CDR3 nucleotides: TGCGCCAGCAGCCCGAGAGGGGGGCCGGGTCAAGAGACCCAGTACTTC. As protein: CASSPRGGPGQETQYF.

This clone was seen only once. The V call is TRBV5-4, the J call TRBJ2-2; 15 bases match TRBD2. V gave up 4 bases and J gave up 2 bases; unmatched junction bases: 6. The CDR3 runs 18 residues. Germline loops: CDR1 SGHNT, CDR2 YYREEE (reference sequence). In nucleotides, the CDR3 is TGTGCCAGCAGCGTGGGACTAGCGGGAGGCCCCAACACCGGGGAGCTGTTTTTT. Translated: CASSVGLAGGPNTGELFF.

This chain uses TRBV11-2 with TRBJ2-3; D possibly corresponds to TRBD2 (6 bases). V lost 8 bases and J lost 3, with 15 bases in between. Germline assignment: CDR1 SGHAT and CDR2 FQNNGV. This CDR3 has 14 residues. As DNA, the CDR3 is TGTGCCAGCCGCCCCGGGACTGTAACAGATACGCAGTATTTT. This translates into CASRPGTVTDTQYF.

The gene calls are TRBV6-1 and TRBJ1-2; no clear D gene. The length of the CDR3 is 13 residues. Trimming shortened V by 5 bases and J by 0 bases, and 7 bases separated the two germline ends. CDR1 and CDR2 from the germline V gene are MNHNS and SASEGT. In DNA form, the CDR3 reads TGTGCCAGCAGTCCCGGGACTAACTATGGCTACACCTTC. Protein: CASSPGTNYGYTF.

The rearrangement links TRBV6-6 to TRBJ1-2, with D possibly matching TRBD1 (6 bases). CDR1 is MNHNY and CDR2 is SVGAGI in the germline V gene (reference sequence). V was pared by 6 bases and J by 6 bases, with 14 bases between. The CDR3 runs 13 residues. CDR3 region: CASRPGDPDGYTF. The CDR3 DNA follows: TGTGCCAGCAGACCAGGGGATCCGGATGGCTACACCTTC.

This chain joins TRBV11-2 and TRBJ1-1, with D uncertain. Germline loops: CDR1 SGHAT, CDR2 FQNNGV. The CDR3 extends over 13 amino acids. V was cut by 2 bases and J by 6 bases, with 10 bases left in between. The DNA for the CDR3 is TGTGCCAGCAGCTTATGGGGAAAGGCTGAAGCTTTCTTT. It yields the protein CASSLWGKAEAFF.

The V call is TRBV2, the J call TRBJ2-7; D uncertain. The ends were cut back, 5 bases at V and 5 bases at J, with 13 bases in the middle. CDR3 length: 13 residues. Germline lookup yields CDR1 SNHLY and CDR2 FYNNEI. In DNA, the CDR3 is TGTGCCAGCAGTACCAGTTCCTTCAACGAGCAGTACTTC. Its translation is CASSTSSFNEQYF.

The genes are TRBV6-6 and TRBJ1-5; D is possibly TRBD1 (6 bases). V lost 5 bases and J lost 7, with 15 bases in between. Germline values: CDR1 MNHNY, CDR2 SVGAGI (reference sequence). The CDR3 is 14 residues long. The CDR3 reads CASSPTGGGQPQHF. DNA of the CDR3: TGTGCCAGCAGTCCTACGGGGGGCGGGCAGCCCCAGCATTTT.

The chain uses TRBV9 and TRBJ1-1, with 9 bases aligning to TRBD1. V shed 3 bases and J 7 bases; nucleotides not matched to a gene: 7. This CDR3 spans 14 amino acids. The V gene's germline CDR1 is SGDLS and CDR2 YYNGEE. Here the CDR3 DNA reads TGTGCCAGCAGCGCACGGACAGGGGTCGGTGAAGCTTTCTTT. This codes for CASSARTGVGEAFF. The full variable domain, rest sourced from reference TRBV9 and TRBJ1-1, is DSGVTQTPKHLITATGQRVTLRCSPRSGDLSVYWYQQSLDQGLQFLIQYYNGEERAKGNILERFSAQQFPDLHSELNLSSLELGDSALYFCASSARTGVGEAFFGQGTRLTVV.

The chain is built from TRBV6-5 and TRBJ1-2; D not resolved. The CDR3 has 13 amino acids. CDR1 is MNHEY, CDR2 SVGAGI, per germline. Between the trimmed V and J ends, which lost 4 bases and 3 bases, there was a span of 9 bases. CDR3 loop: CASSSSIDYGYTF. The CDR3 DNA reads as TGTGCCAGCAGTTCCTCCATAGACTATGGCTACACCTTC.